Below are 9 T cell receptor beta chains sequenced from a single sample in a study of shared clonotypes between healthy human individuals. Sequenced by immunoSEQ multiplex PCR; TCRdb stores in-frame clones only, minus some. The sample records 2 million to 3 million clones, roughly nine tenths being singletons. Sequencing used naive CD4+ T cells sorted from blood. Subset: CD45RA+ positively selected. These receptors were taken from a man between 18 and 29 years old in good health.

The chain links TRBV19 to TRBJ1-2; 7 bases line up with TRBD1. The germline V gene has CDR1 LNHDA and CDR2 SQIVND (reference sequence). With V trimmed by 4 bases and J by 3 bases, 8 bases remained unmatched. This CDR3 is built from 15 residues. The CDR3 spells CASSTPSTGHYGYTF. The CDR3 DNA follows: TGTGCCAGTAGTACGCCCTCGACAGGGCACTATGGCTACACCTTC. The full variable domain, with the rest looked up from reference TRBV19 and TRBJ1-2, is DGGITQSPKYLFRKEGQNVTLSCEQNLNHDAMYWYRQDPGQGLRLIYYSQIVNDFQKGDIAEGYSVSREKKESFPLTVTSAQKNPTAFYLCASSTPSTGHYGYTFGSGTRLTVV.

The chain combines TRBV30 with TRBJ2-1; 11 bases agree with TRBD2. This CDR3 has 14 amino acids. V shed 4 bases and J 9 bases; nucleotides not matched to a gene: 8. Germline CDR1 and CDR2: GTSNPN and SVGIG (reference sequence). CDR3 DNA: TGTGCCTGGAAGGTAGCGGGGGGGCCGGGTGAGCAGTTCTTC. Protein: CAWKVAGGPGEQFF.

As DNA, the CDR3 is TGTGCCAGCAGCCCAGTCCGCGGGGGGGCTAATGAAAAACTGTTTTTT. As protein: CASSPVRGGANEKLFF. The chain uses TRBV14 and TRBJ1-4; weak D call: TRBD1 (5 bases). CDR1 is SGHDN, CDR2 FVKESK, per germline. The ends were cut back, 4 bases at V and 3 bases at J, with 15 bases in the middle. The CDR3 runs 16 residues.

CDR3 protein: CASSRGQPGTQYF. CDR3 coding DNA: TGCGCCAGCAGTCGGGGCCAGCCTGGTACGCAGTATTTT. V and J are TRBV5-1 and TRBJ2-3; D is perhaps TRBD1 or TRBD2 (5 bases each). The germline V gene has CDR1 SGHRS and CDR2 YFSETQ. The CDR3 sequence is 13 residues long. Trimming took off 5 bases at V and 8 bases at J, with 15 bases between the two ends. Variable domain in full (rest from reference TRBV5-1 and TRBJ2-3): KAGVTQTPRYLIKTRGQQVTLSCSPISGHRSVSWYQQTPGQGLQFLFEYFSETQRNKGNFPGRFSGRQFSNSRSEMNVSTLELGDSALYLCASSRGQPGTQYFGPGTRLTVL.

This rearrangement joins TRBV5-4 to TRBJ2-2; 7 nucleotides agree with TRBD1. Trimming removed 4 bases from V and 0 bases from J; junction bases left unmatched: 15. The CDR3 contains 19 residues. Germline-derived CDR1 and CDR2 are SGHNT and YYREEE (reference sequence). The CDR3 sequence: CASSNAPRRTGTNTGELFF. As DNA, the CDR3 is TGTGCCAGCAGCAATGCCCCACGGCGGACAGGCACGAACACCGGGGAGCTGTTTTTT.

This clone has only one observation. The CDR3 bases are TGTGCCAGTAGTATAGGGCGGGCAATCGGCGATCAGCCCCAGCATTTT. Translating gives CASSIGRAIGDQPQHF. This chain links TRBV19 with TRBJ1-5, with D hard to call. The CDR3 sequence is 16 residues long. Trimming left V 1 base short and J 5 bases short, with 15 bases between. Germline CDR1 and CDR2: LNHDA and SQIVND (reference sequence).

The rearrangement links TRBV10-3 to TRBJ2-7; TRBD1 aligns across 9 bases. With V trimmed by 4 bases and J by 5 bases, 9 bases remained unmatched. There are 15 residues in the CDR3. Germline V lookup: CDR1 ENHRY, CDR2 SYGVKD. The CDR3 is CAISGPGQGVNEQYF. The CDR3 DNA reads TGTGCCATCAGTGGCCCGGGACAGGGTGTCAACGAGCAGTACTTC.

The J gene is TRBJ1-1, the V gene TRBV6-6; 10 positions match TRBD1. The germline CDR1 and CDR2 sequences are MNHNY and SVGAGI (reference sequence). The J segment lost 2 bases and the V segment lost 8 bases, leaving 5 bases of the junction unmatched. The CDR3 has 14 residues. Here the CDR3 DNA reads TGTGCCAGCCGCCCGACAGGGGGCAACACTGAAGCTTTCTTT. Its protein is CASRPTGGNTEAFF.

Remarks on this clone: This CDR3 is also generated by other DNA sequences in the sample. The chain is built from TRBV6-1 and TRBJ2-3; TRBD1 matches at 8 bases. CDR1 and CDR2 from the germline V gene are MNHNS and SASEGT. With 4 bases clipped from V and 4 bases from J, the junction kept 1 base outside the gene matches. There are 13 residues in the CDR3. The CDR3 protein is CASSGQGPDTQYF. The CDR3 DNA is TGTGCCAGCAGTGGACAGGGGCCAGATACGCAGTATTTT.